This TCR beta chain came from a study of cytomegalovirus exposure and HLA in healthy donors. Study at large: Most donors, approximately 82% of a few hundred genotyped, fell in the Caucasian-associated ancestry cluster.

Germline CDR1 MNHEY, CDR2 SMNVEV (reference sequence). Germline trimming cut 8 bases from V and 5 bases from J; bases unmatched to any gene: 7. There are 14 residues in the CDR3. Notes on the study in general: The presence/absence work took it that sequencing depth was about the same across donors.

In regard to this clone: What it recognizes is unknown.

PCR used 60 Vbeta primers and 13 Jbeta primers. Study processing details: A follow-up analysis tallied some 80 million unique TCR beta chains, approximately 11 million shared. Only in-frame clones appear in the TCRdb table, and some are missing; sequencing was by immunoSEQ multiplex PCR. Clone size and the V and J calls come from that table; the DNA yielded D and trimming. The profile covers more than 45,000 clones, with about 71% appearing a single time and 15% to 20% taken by the ten largest. What was sequenced was PBMCs. This clonotype was obtained from a woman aged 60-70 years in good health and CMV-seropositive. The chain links TRBV27 to TRBJ2-2; TRBD1 aligns across 8 bases. CDR3 amino acids: CASGIQGATGELFF. CDR3 coding DNA: TGTGCCAGCGGAATCCAGGGGGCGACCGGGGAGCTGTTTTTT.